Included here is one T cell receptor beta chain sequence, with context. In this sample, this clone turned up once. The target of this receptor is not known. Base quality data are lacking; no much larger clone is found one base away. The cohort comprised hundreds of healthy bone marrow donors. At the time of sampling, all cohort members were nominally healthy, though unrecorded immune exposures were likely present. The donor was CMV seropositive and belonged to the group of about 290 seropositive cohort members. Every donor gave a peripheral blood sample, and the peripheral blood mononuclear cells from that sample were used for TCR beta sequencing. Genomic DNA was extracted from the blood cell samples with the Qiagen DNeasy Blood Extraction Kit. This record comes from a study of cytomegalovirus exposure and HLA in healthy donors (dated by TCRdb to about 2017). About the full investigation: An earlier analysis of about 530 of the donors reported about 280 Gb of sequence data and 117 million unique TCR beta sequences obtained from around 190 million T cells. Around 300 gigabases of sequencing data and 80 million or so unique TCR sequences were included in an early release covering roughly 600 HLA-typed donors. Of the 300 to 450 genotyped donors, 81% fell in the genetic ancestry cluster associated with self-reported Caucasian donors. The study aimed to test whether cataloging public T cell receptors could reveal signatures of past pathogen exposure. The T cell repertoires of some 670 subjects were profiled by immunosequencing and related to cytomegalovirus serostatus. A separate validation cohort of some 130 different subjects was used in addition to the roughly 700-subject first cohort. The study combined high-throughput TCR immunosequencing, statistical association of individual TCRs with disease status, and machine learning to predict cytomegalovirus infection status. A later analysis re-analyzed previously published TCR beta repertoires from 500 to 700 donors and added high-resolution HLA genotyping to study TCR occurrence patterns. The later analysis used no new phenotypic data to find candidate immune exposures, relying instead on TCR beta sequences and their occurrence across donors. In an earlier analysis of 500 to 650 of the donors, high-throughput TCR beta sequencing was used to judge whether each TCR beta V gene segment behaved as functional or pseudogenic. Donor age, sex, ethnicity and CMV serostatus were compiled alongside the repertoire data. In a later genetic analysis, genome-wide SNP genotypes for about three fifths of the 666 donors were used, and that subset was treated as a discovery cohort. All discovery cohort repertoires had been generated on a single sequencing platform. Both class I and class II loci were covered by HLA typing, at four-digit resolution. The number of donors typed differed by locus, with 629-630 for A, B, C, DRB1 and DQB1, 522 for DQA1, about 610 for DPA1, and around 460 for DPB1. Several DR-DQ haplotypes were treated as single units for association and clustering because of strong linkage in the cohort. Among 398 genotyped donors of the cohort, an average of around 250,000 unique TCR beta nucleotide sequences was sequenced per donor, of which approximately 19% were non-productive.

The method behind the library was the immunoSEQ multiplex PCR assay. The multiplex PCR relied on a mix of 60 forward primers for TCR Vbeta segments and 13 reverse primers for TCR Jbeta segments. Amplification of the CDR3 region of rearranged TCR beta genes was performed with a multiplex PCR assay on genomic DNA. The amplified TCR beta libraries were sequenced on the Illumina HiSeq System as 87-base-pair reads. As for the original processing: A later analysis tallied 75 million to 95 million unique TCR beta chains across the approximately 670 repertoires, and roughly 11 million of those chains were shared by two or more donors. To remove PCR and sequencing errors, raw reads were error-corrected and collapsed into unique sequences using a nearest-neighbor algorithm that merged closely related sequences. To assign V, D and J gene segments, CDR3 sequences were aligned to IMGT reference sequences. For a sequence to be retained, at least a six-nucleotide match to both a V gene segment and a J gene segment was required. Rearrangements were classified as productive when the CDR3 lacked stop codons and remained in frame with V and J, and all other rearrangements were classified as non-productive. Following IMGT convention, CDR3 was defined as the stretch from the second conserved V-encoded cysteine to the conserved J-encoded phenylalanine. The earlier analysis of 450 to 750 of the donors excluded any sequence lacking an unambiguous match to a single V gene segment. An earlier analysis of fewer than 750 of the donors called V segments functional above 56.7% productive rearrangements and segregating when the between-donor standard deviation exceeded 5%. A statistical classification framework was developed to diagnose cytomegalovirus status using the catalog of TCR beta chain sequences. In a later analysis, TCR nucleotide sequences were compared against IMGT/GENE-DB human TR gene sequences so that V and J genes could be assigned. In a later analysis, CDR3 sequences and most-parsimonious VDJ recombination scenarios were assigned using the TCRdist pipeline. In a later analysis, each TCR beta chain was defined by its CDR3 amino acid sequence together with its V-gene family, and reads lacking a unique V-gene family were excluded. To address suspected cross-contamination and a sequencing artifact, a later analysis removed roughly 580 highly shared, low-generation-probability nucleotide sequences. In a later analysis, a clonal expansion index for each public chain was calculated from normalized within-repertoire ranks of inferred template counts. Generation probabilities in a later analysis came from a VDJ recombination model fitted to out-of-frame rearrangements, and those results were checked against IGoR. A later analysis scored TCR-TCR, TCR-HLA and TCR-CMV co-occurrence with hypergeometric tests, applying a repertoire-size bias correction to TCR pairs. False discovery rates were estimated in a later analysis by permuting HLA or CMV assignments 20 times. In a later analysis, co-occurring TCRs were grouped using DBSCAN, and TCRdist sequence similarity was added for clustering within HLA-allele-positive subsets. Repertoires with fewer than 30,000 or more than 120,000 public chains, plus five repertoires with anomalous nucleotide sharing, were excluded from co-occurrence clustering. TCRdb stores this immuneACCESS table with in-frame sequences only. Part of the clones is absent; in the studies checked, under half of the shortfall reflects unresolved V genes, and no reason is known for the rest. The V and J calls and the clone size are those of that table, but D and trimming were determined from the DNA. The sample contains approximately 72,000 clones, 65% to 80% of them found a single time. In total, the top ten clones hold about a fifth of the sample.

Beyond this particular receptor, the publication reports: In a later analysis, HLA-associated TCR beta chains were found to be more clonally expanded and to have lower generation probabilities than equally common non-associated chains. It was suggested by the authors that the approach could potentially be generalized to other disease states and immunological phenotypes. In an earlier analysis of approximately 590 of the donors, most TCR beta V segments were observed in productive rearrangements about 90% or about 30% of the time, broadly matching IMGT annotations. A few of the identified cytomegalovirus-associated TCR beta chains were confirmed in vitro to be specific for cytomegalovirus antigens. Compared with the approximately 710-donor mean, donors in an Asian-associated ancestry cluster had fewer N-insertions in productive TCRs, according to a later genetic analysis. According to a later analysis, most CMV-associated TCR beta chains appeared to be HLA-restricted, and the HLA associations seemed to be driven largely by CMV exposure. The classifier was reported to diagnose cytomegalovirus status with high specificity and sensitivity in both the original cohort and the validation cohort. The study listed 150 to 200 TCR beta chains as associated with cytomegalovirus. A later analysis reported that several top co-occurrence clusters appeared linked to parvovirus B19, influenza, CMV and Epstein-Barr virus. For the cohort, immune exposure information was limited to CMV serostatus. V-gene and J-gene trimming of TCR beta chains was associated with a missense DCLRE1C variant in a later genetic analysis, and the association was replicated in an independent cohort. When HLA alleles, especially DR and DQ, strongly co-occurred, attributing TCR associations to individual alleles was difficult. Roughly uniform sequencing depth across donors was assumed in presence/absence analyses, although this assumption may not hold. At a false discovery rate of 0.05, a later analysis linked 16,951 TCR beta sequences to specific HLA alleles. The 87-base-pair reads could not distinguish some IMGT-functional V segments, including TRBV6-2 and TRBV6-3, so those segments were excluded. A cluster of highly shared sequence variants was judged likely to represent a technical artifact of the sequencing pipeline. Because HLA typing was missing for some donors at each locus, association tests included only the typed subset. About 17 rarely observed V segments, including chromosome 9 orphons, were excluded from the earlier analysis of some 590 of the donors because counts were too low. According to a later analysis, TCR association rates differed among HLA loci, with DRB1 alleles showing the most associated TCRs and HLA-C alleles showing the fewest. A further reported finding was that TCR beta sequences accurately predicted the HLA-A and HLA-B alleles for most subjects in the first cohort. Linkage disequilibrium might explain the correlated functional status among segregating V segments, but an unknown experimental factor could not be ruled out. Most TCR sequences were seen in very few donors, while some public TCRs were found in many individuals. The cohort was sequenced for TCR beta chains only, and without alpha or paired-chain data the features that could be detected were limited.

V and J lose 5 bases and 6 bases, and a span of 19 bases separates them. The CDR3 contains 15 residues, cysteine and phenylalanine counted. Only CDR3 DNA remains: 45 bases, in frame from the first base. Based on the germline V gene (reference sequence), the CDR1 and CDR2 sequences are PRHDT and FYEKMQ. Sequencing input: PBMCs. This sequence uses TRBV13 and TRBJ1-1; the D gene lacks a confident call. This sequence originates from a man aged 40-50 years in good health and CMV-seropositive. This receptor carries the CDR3 CASSIIRLPGPEAFF. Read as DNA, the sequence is TGTGCCAGCAGCATAATTCGATTGCCAGGCCCTGAAGCTTTCTTT.